Following are 5 T cell receptor beta chains from one sample sequenced in a study of cytomegalovirus exposure and HLA in healthy donors. Profiling relied on immunoSEQ multiplex PCR, and the TCRdb table lists in-frame clones only, not all of them. Of about 98,000 clones listed, around 90% are singletons. The material sequenced was PBMCs. The receptor set was obtained from a woman under 40 in good health and CMV-seronegative.

The genes are TRBV9 and TRBJ2-3; TRBD1 matches at 9 bases. CDR1 is SGDLS and CDR2 is YYNGEE in the germline V gene. Unmatched junction bases numbered 6, after V lost 4 bases and J lost 0 bases. The CDR3 runs 16 residues. The CDR3 loop reads CASSPGGTGSTDTQYF. CDR3 sequence (DNA): TGTGCCAGCAGCCCAGGCGGGACAGGGAGCACAGATACGCAGTATTTT.

This sequence joins TRBV6-1 and TRBJ2-7; a possible D gene is TRBD2 (5 bases). The CDR3 is 11 amino acids. V was cut by 8 bases and J by 0 bases, with 5 bases left in between. CDR1 MNHNS and CDR2 SASEGT come from the germline V gene. CDR3 bases: TGTGCCAGCGGGAGCTCCTACGAGCAGTACTTC. The encoded protein is CASGSSYEQYF.

This chain uses TRBV5-6 with TRBJ1-2, with TRBD1 identical over 7 bases. Trimming removed 3 bases from V and 8 bases from J; junction bases left unmatched: 10. The CDR3 contains 14 residues. The germline gives CDR1 SGHDT, CDR2 YYEEEE. The CDR3 nucleotides are TGTGCCAGCAGCTCCGGGACAGCTGCTATCGGCTACACCTTC. It codes for CASSSGTAAIGYTF.

The rearrangement uses TRBV11-2 and TRBJ2-2; D possibly corresponds to TRBD1 (5 bases). There are 17 residues in the CDR3. The ends were cut back, 3 bases at V and 1 base at J, with 15 bases in the middle. CDR1 is SGHAT and CDR2 is FQNNGV in the germline V gene. In DNA, the CDR3 is TGTGCCAGCAGCTTCTCGGCAGGGTTCAGGAACACCGGGGAGCTGTTTTTT. It yields the protein CASSFSAGFRNTGELFF.

The V gene is TRBV5-1, the J gene TRBJ2-1, with D possibly matching TRBD2 (6 bases). The germline V gene encodes CDR1 SGHRS and CDR2 YFSETQ. The CDR3 length is 16 residues. V gave up 5 bases and J gave up 8 bases, with 23 bases separating them. In nucleotides, the CDR3 is TGCGCCAGCAGTTTACTAGCCGGGCGACGGATGGATGAGCAGTTCTTC. It yields the protein CASSLLAGRRMDEQFF.